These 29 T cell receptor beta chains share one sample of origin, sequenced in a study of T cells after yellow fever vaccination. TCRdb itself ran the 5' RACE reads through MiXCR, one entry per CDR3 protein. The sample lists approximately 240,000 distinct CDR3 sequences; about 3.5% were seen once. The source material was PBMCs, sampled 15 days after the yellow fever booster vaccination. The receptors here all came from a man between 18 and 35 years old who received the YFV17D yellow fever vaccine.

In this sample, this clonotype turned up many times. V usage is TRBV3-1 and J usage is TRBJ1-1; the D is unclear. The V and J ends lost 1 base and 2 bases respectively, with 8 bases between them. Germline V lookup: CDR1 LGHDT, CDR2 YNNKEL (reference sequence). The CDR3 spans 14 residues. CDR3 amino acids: CASSQVSVNTEAFF. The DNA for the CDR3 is TGTGCCAGCAGCCAAGTGTCTGTAAACACTGAAGCTTTCTTT. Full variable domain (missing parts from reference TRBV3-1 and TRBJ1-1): DTAVSQTPKYLVTQMGNDKSIKCEQNLGHDTMYWYKQDSKKFLKIMFSYNNKELIINETVPNRFSPKSPDKAHLNLHINSLELGDSAVYFCASSQVSVNTEAFFGQGTRLTVV.

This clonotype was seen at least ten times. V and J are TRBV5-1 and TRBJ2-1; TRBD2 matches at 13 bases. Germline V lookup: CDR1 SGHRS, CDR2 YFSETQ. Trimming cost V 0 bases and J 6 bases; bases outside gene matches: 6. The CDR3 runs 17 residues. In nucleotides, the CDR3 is TGCGCCAGCAGCTTGGAGACTAGCGGGGGGCCCCTCAATGAGCAGTTCTTC. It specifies CASSLETSGGPLNEQFF.

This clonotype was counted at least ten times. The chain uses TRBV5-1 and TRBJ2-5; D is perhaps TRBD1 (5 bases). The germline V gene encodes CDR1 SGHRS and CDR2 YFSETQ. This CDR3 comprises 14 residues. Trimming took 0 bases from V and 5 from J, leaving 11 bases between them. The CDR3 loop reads CASSLEVAGETQYF. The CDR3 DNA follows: TGCGCCAGCAGCTTGGAAGTGGCAGGGGAGACCCAGTACTTC.

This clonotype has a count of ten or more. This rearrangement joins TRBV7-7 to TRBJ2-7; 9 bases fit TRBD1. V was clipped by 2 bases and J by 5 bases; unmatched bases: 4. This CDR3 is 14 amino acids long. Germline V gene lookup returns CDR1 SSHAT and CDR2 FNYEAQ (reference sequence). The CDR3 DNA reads TGTGCCAGCAGCTTATTAGGGACAGGGCACGAGCAGTACTTC. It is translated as CASSLLGTGHEQYF.

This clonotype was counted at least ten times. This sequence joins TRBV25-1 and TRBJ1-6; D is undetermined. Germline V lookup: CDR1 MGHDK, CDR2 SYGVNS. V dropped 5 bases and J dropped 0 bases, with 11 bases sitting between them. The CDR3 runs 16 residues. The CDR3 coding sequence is TGTGCCAGCAGTCAGGCGCTTGGCTCCTATAATTCACCCCTCCACTTT. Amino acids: CASSQALGSYNSPLHF.

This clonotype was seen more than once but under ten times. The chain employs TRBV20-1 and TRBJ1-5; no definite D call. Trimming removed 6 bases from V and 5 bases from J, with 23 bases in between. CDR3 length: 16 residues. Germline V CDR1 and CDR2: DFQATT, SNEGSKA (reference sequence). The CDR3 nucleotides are TGCAGTGCCCAAGAGTTAGGGCACCACAGAGATCAGCCCCAGCATTTT. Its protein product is CSAQELGHHRDQPQHF.

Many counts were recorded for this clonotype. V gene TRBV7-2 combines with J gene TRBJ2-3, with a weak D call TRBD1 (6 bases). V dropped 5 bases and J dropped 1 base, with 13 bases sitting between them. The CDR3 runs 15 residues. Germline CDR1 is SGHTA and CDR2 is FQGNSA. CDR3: CASSHPEGGTDTQYF. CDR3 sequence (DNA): TGTGCCAGCAGCCACCCTGAGGGGGGCACAGATACGCAGTATTTT.

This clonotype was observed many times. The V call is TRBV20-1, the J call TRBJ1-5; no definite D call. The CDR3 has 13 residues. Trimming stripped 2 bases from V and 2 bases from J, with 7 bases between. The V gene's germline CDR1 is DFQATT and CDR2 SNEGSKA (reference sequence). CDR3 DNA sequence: TGCAGTGCTAGACCTCGGGGCAATCAGCCCCAGCATTTT. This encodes CSARPRGNQPQHF.

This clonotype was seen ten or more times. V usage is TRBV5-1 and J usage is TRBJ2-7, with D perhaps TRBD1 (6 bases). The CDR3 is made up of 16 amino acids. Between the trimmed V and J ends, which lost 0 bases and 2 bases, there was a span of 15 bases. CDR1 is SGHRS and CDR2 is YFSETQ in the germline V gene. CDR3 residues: CASSLEFGGSAYEQYF. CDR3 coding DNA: TGCGCCAGCAGCTTGGAGTTTGGGGGCTCGGCCTACGAGCAGTACTTC.

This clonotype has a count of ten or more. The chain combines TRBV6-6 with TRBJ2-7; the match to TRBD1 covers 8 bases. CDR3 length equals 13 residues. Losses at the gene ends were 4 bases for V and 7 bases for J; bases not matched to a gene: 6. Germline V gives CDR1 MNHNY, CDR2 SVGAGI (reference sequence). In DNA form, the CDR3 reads TGTGCCAGCAGTTCAGCAGGGGGCGGAGAGCAGTACTTC. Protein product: CASSSAGGGEQYF.

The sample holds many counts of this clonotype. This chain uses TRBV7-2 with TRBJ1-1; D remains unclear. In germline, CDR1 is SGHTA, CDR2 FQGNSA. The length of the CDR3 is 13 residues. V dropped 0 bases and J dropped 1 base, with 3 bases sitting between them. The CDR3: CASSLAQNTEAFF. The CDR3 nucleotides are TGTGCCAGCAGCTTAGCCCAGAACACTGAAGCTTTCTTT.

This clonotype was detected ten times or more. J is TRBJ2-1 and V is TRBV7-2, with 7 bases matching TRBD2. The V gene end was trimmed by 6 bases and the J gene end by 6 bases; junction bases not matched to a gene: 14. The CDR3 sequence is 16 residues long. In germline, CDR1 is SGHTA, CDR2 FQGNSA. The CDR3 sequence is CASRSFASGVSNEQFF. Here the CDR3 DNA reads TGTGCCAGCAGATCCTTTGCGAGCGGGGTTTCCAATGAGCAGTTCTTC.

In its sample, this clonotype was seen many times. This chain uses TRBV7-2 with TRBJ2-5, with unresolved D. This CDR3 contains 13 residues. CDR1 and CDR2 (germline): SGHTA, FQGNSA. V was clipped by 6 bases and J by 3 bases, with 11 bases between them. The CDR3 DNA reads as TGTGCCAGCAGACGCTTAGCCGAAGAGACCCAGTACTTC. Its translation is CASRRLAEETQYF.

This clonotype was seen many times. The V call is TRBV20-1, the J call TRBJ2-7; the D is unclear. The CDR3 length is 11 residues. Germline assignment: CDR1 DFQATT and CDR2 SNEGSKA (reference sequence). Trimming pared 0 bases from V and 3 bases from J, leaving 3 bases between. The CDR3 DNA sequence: TGCAGTGCTAGAGAGGGCTACGAGCAGTACGTC. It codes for CSAREGYEQYV.

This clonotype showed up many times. The CDR3 DNA reads TGCAGCGTTGAAGCTTGGGCGGACACTGAAGCTTTCTTT. Protein sequence: CSVEAWADTEAFF. The chain employs TRBV29-1 and TRBJ1-1; D gene ambiguous. This CDR3 is 13 amino acids long. Per germline, CDR1 SQVTM and CDR2 ANQGSEA. Trimming took 1 base from V and 3 from J, leaving 9 bases between them. The full variable domain, in which reference TRBV29-1 and TRBJ1-1 provide the parts outside the CDR3, is SAVISQKPSRDICQRGTSLTIQCQVDSQVTMMFWYRQQPGQSLTLIATANQGSEATYESGFVIDKFPISRPNLTFSTLTVSNMSPEDSSIYLCSVEAWADTEAFFGQGTRLTVV.

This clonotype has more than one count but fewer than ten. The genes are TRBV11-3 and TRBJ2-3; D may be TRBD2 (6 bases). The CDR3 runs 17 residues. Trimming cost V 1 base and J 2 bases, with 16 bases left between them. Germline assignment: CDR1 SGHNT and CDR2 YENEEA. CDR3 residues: CASSLGLSTGDTDTQYF. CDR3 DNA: TGTGCCAGCAGCTTAGGCCTATCGACGGGGGACACAGATACGCAGTATTTT.

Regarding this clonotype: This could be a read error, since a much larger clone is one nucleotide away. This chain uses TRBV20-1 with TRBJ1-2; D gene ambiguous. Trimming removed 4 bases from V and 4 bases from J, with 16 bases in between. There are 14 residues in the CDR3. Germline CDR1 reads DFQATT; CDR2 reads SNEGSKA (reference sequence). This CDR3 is CSAKEIGLPYGYTF. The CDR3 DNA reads TGCAGTGCTAAAGAAATCGGTTTGCCCTATGGCTACACCTTC.

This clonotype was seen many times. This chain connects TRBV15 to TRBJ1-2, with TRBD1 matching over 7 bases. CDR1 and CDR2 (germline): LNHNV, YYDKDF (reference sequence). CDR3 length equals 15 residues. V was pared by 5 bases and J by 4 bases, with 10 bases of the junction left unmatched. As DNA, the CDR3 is TGTGCCACCAGCGTACAAGACAGGGAGCGCTATGGCTACACCTTC. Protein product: CATSVQDRERYGYTF. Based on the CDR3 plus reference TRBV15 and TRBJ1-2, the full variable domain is DAMVIQNPRYQVTQFGKPVTLSCSQTLNHNVMYWYQQKSSQAPKLLFHYYDKDFNNEADTPDNFQSRRPNTSFCFLDIRSPGLGDTAMYLCATSVQDRERYGYTFGSGTRLTVV.

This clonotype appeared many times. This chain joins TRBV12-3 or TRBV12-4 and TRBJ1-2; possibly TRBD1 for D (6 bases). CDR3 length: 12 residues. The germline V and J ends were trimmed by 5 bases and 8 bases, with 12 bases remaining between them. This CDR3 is CASSQSGGGYTF. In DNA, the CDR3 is TGTGCCAGCAGTCAGTCCGGGGGCGGCTACACCTTC.

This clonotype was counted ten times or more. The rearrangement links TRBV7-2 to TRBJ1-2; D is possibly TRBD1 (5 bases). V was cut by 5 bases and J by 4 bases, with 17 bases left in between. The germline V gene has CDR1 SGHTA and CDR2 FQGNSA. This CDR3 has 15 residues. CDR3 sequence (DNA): TGTGCCAGCAGCCCAACAGGAAATACGTTCTATGGCTACACCTTC. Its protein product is CASSPTGNTFYGYTF.

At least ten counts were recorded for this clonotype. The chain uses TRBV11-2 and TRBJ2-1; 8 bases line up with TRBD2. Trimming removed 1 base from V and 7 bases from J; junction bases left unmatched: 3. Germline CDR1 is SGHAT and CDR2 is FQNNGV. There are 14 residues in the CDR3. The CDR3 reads CASSLAGGVNEQFF. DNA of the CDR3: TGTGCCAGCAGCTTAGCCGGGGGGGTAAATGAGCAGTTCTTC. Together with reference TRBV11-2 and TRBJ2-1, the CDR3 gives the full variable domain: EAGVAQSPRYKIIEKRQSVAFWCNPISGHATLYWYQQILGQGPKLLIQFQNNGVVDDSQLPKDRFSAERLKGVDSTLKIQPAKLEDSAVYLCASSLAGGVNEQFFGPGTRLTVL.

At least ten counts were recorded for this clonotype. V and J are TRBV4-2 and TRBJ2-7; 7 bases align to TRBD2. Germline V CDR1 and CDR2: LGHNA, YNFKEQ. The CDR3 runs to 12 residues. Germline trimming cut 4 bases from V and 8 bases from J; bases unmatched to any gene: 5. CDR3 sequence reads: CASSPMGGKQYF. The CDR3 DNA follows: TGTGCCAGCAGCCCCATGGGGGGGAAGCAGTACTTC.

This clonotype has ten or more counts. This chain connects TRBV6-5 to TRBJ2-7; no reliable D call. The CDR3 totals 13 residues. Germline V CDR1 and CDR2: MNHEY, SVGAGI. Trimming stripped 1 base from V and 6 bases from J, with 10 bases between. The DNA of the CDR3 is TGTGCCAGCAGTTACTTTCAGTTGAGCGAGCAGTACTTC. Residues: CASSYFQLSEQYF.

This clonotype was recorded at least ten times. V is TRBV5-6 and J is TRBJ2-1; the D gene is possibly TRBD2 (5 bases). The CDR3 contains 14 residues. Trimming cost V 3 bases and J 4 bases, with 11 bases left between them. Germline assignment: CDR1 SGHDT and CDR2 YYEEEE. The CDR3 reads CASSYGNGYNEQFF. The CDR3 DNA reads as TGTGCCAGCAGCTACGGGAATGGTTACAATGAGCAGTTCTTC.

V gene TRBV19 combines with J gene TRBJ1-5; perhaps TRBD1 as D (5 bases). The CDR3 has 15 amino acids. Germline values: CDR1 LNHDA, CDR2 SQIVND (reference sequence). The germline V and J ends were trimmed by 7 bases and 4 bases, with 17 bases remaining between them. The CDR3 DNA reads TGTGCCAGTAACCATGAAGGGACGGAGAATCAGCCCCAGCATTTT. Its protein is CASNHEGTENQPQHF.

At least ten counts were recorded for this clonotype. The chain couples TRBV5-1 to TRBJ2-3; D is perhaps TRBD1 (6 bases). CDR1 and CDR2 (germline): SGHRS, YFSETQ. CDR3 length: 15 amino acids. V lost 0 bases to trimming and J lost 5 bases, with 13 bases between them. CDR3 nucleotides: TGCGCCAGCAGCTTGGCAGGGGTCGGAGGAGATACGCAGTATTTT. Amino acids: CASSLAGVGGDTQYF.

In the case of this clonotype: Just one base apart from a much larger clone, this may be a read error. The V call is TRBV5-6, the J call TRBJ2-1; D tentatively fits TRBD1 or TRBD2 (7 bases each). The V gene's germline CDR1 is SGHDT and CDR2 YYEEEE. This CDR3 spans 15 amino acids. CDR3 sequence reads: CASSLFQGDYNGQFF. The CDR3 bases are TGTGCCAGCAGCTTGTTTCAGGGGGACTACAATGGGCAGTTCTTC.

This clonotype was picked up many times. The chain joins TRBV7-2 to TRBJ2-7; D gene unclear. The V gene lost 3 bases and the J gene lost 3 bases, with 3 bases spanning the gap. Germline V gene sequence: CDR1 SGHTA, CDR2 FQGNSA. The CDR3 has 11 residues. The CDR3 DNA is TGTGCCAGCAGCTTTTACTACGAGCAGTACTTC. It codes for CASSFYYEQYF. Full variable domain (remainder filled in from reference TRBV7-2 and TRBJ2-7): GAGVSQSPSNKVTEKGKDVELRCDPISGHTALYWYRQSLGQGLEFLIYFQGNSAPDKSGLPSDRFSAERTGGSVSTLTIQRTQQEDSAVYLCASSFYYEQYFGPGTRLTVT.

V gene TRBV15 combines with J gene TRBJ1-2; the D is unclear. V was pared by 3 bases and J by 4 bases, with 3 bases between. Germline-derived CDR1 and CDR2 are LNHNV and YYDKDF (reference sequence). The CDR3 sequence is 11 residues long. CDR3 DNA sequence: TGTGCCACCAGCAGCAGCTATGGCTACACCTTC. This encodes CATSSSYGYTF.